This TCR beta chain came from a study of read filtering for tumor transcriptome and immune sequencing. At the level of the study: Among patients, around 18 were male and more than 12 female, aged about 40 to 90 (mean around 66). By R-ISS, stages I, II and III held approximately 8, 16 and 7 patients. TCR-mapped reads were about 3.5 to 10.27 million with IR-seq versus roughly 75 to 1,300 with RNA-seq.

The V end was cut by 2 bases, the J end by 4 bases, with 8 bases between. CDR1 is SQVTM, CDR2 ANQGSEA, per germline. The CDR3 length is 13 residues. There are many counts of this clonotype. The library was built from around 400 ng RNA with molecular barcoded adaptors for alpha/delta and beta/gamma chains. Via MiXCR, TCRdb re-called the reads, giving one row per CDR3 protein. The table has more than 35,000 distinct CDR3 sequences, roughly 13% seen once. The receptor was derived from a donor at least 40 years old with multiple myeloma. The chain has TRBV29-1 and TRBJ1-4; D remains ambiguous. The sequenced sample was a population of CD138-negative cells sorted from bone marrow. Written as DNA, the CDR3 is TGCAGCGTTGAATCCCCCCTTAATGAAAAACTGTTTTTT. It codes for CSVESPLNEKLFF.